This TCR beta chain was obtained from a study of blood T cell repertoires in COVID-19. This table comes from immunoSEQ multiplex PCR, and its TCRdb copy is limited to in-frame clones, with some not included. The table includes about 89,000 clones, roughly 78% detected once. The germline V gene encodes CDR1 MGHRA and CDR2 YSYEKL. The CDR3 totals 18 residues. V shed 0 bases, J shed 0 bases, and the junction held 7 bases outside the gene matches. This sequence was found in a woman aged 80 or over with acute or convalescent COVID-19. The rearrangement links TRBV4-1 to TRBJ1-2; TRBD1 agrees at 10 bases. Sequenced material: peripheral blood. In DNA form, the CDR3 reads TGCGCCAGCAGCCAAGATAGGACAGGGGGGGAGACTAACTATGGCTACACCTTC. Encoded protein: CASSQDRTGGETNYGYTF.